A single sample gave rise to the 26 T cell receptor beta chains below, sequenced in a study of cytomegalovirus exposure and HLA in healthy donors. Use of 60 Vbeta and 13 Jbeta primers characterized the PCR. TCRdb's table, derived via immunoSEQ multiplex PCR, lists solely in-frame clones and lacks some. Here the sample spans more than 140,000 clones, around 79% being singletons. The material sequenced was PBMCs. The source is a man aged 30 to 39 in good health and CMV-seropositive.

The CDR3 DNA reads TGTGCCAGCAGCAACAGGGGCATGGGCTATGGCTACACCTTC. Amino acid sequence: CASSNRGMGYGYTF. The rearrangement links TRBV7-9 to TRBJ1-2; TRBD1 aligns across 7 bases. The CDR3 consists of 14 residues. Germline V gene data show CDR1 as SEHNR and CDR2 as FQNEAQ (reference sequence). Losses at the gene ends were 5 bases for V and 4 bases for J; bases not matched to a gene: 7.

The chain carries TRBV2 and TRBJ2-3; 13 bases agree with TRBD2. V was pared by 2 bases and J by 3 bases, with 8 bases of the junction left unmatched. Germline CDR1 and CDR2: SNHLY and FYNNEI. The CDR3 sequence is 18 residues long. The CDR3 loop is CASSETGTSGIPTDTQYF. As DNA, the CDR3 is TGTGCCAGCAGTGAAACAGGGACTAGCGGGATTCCGACAGATACGCAGTATTTT.

The chain joins TRBV28 to TRBJ2-7; 7 nucleotides align to TRBD2. V gave up 0 bases and J gave up 2 bases; unmatched junction bases: 1. This CDR3 contains 14 residues. Germline CDR1 is MDHEN and CDR2 is SYDVKM. CDR3 coding DNA: TGTGCCAGCAGTTTATGGCTAGCGGCCTACGAGCAGTACTTC. The encoded protein is CASSLWLAAYEQYF.

This sequence joins TRBV7-2 and TRBJ2-5; 9 nucleotides align to TRBD2. Gene TRBJ2-7 matches the end of the DNA better, so the J call may be wrong. Germline CDR1 and CDR2: SGHTA and FQGNSA. The CDR3 runs to 14 residues. CDR3 in amino acids: CASSLTSGYYEQYF. In DNA form, the CDR3 reads TGTGCCAGCAGCTTAACTAGCGGGTACTACGAGCAGTACTTC.

This clone appeared a single time. The chain links TRBV5-6 to TRBJ2-4, with D maybe TRBD1 (6 bases). Trimming removed 5 bases at V and 8 bases at J, with 17 bases between. The CDR3 runs to 14 residues. Germline V lookup: CDR1 SGHDT, CDR2 YYEEEE. DNA for the CDR3: TGTGCCAGCAGTTCCGGACAGAAGGGTGACATTCAGTACTTC. Residues: CASSSGQKGDIQYF.

The rearrangement joins TRBV28 to TRBJ2-4, with TRBD1 matching 9 bases. The V segment lost 6 bases and the J segment 6 bases; nucleotides outside the gene matches: 6. Per the germline V gene, CDR1 is MDHEN and CDR2 is SYDVKM. The CDR3 covers 14 residues. The CDR3 nucleotides are TGTGCCAGCAGCCCTGGGACAGGGCGAAACATTCAGTACTTC. Its protein product is CASSPGTGRNIQYF.

This chain connects TRBV7-2 to TRBJ2-5; the D gene is possibly TRBD2 (6 bases). Germline V gives CDR1 SGHTA, CDR2 FQGNSA. Trimming removed 4 bases at V and 3 bases at J, with 15 bases between. CDR3 length: 15 amino acids. This CDR3 reads CASSSPNPGEETQYF. The CDR3 coding sequence is TGTGCCAGCAGCTCGCCAAACCCGGGGGAAGAGACCCAGTACTTC.

The rearrangement joins TRBV7-9 to TRBJ2-5, with TRBD1 identical over 10 bases. V lost 3 bases and J lost 4; bases outside the gene matches: 8. CDR1 SEHNR and CDR2 FQNEAQ come from the germline V gene (reference sequence). The CDR3 consists of 16 residues. This CDR3 is CASSFETGGAGETQYF. CDR3 DNA: TGTGCCAGCAGCTTCGAGACAGGGGGCGCGGGAGAGACCCAGTACTTC.

The chain joins TRBV5-1 to TRBJ1-5, with TRBD1 matching 7 bases. Looked up from germline, CDR1 is SGHRS and CDR2 is YFSETQ. The V segment lost 1 base and the J segment 3 bases; nucleotides outside the gene matches: 4. The CDR3 sequence is 15 residues long. CDR3 bases: TGCGCCAGCAGCTTGTTAGGGACAGACAATCAGCCCCAGCATTTT. This encodes CASSLLGTDNQPQHF.

The V gene is TRBV19, the J gene TRBJ1-2, with 12 bases matching TRBD1. Germline V gene lookup returns CDR1 LNHDA and CDR2 SQIVND (reference sequence). The V gene end was trimmed by 3 bases and the J gene end by 8 bases; junction bases not matched to a gene: 7. The CDR3 length is 15 residues. The chain's CDR3 is CASSIWGQGARGYTF. In DNA form, the CDR3 reads TGTGCCAGTAGTATTTGGGGACAGGGGGCCCGCGGCTACACCTTC.

The chain uses TRBV10-3 and TRBJ2-1; TRBD1 matches 7 bases. J gave up 1 base and V 0 bases, and 3 bases lay outside the gene matches. Germline V gives CDR1 ENHRY, CDR2 SYGVKD. The CDR3 consists of 16 residues. The CDR3: CAISESGTASYNEQFF. The CDR3 nucleotides read TGTGCCATCAGTGAGTCGGGGACAGCATCCTACAATGAGCAGTTCTTC.

This chain links TRBV11-2 with TRBJ2-7; 7 nucleotides agree with TRBD2. CDR1 is SGHAT and CDR2 is FQNNGV in the germline V gene. There are 15 residues in the CDR3. The trim removed 5 bases at V and 2 bases at J, leaving 9 bases unmatched. CDR3 in amino acids: CASSHQRGPPYEQYF. The CDR3 bases are TGTGCCAGCAGCCATCAGCGGGGCCCTCCCTACGAGCAGTACTTC.

The rearrangement joins TRBV30 to TRBJ1-3; 10 nucleotides align to TRBD1. The germline V gene has CDR1 GTSNPN and CDR2 SVGIG (reference sequence). This CDR3 comprises 13 residues. The J segment lost 4 bases and the V segment lost 8 bases, leaving 5 bases of the junction unmatched. The CDR3 reads CAGGTGVGNTIYF. DNA for the CDR3: TGTGCCGGAGGGACAGGGGTAGGAAACACCATATATTTT.

This sequence joins TRBV6-5 and TRBJ2-7; D might be TRBD2 (5 bases). This CDR3 comprises 11 residues. The germline V gene has CDR1 MNHEY and CDR2 SVGAGI. V lost 5 bases to trimming and J lost 7 bases, with 9 bases between them. CDR3 loop: CASSTRGEQYF. CDR3 coding DNA: TGTGCCAGCAGTACTAGAGGGGAGCAGTACTTC.

This clone was seen a handful of times. The genes are TRBV4-2 and TRBJ2-3, with a weak D call TRBD2 (5 bases). The ends were cut back, 0 bases at V and 11 bases at J, with 21 bases in the middle. The CDR3 loop spans 16 amino acids. CDR1 is LGHNA, CDR2 YNFKEQ, per germline. CDR3 DNA: TGTGCCAGCAGCCAAGATAGTAGCGTCCCCCGGATCGAGCAGTATTTT. Protein: CASSQDSSVPRIEQYF.

This clone is a singleton in its sample. The V and J genes are TRBV6-5 and TRBJ2-1; 9 positions agree with TRBD2. Losses at the gene ends were 7 bases for V and 6 bases for J; bases not matched to a gene: 10. Per germline, CDR1 MNHEY and CDR2 SVGAGI. CDR3 length equals 15 residues. In DNA, the CDR3 is TGTGCCAGCAAGCGGCGGGGGGGCCTCTTCAATGAGCAGTTCTTC. It specifies CASKRRGGLFNEQFF.

A few counts support this clone. The identical CDR3 is also encoded by other nucleotide sequences in the sample. The chain employs TRBV5-1 and TRBJ2-5, with D possibly being TRBD1 (6 bases). V lost 2 bases, J lost 2 bases, and 13 bases lay in between. Germline CDR1 SGHRS, CDR2 YFSETQ. This CDR3 is 15 amino acids long. The CDR3 DNA reads as TGCGCCAGCAGCTTTACCGGGACAAGTCAAGAGACCCAGTACTTC. It codes for CASSFTGTSQETQYF.

The V call is TRBV6-5, the J call TRBJ2-5, with no clear D. The germline V gene has CDR1 MNHEY and CDR2 SVGAGI. This CDR3 has 11 amino acids. V shed 7 bases and J shed 5 bases, with 8 bases lying between them. In nucleotides, the CDR3 is TGTGCCAGCACGGTGTTGGAGACCCAGTACTTC. Translation: CASTVLETQYF.

This rearrangement joins TRBV29-1 to TRBJ1-3, with D perhaps TRBD1 (5 bases). Germline loops: CDR1 SQVTM, CDR2 ANQGSEA. CDR3 length equals 13 residues. The V and J ends lost 7 bases and 4 bases respectively, with 14 bases between them. CDR3 residues: CSATRGSGNTIYF. In DNA form, the CDR3 reads TGCAGCGCCACTCGGGGGTCCGGAAACACCATATATTTT.

The genes are TRBV6-5 and TRBJ2-2; TRBD1 is a possible D gene (6 bases). The ends were cut back, 8 bases at V and 4 bases at J, with 11 bases in the middle. Germline CDR1 and CDR2: MNHEY and SVGAGI. This CDR3 comprises 13 residues. The CDR3 nucleotides are TGTGCCAGCGGGGTAGGGGGCACCGGGGAGCTGTTTTTT. It specifies CASGVGGTGELFF.

V is TRBV5-1 and J is TRBJ2-7; TRBD2 aligns across 9 bases. CDR1 and CDR2 from the germline V gene are SGHRS and YFSETQ. V trimming: 0 bases; J trimming: 3 bases; junction bases outside the gene matches: 4. This CDR3 spans 15 amino acids. This CDR3 reads CASSLGLAGVYEQYF. The CDR3 DNA reads TGCGCCAGCAGCTTGGGTTTAGCGGGAGTCTACGAGCAGTACTTC.

This clone showed up just once. The CDR3 sequence: CAWRGSRRKETQYF. In nucleotides, the CDR3 is TGTGCCTGGCGCGGGAGTCGTAGGAAAGAGACCCAGTACTTC. The chain joins TRBV30 to TRBJ2-5, with 7 positions matching TRBD2. The CDR3 totals 14 residues. V shed 5 bases, J shed 3 bases, and the junction held 9 bases outside the gene matches. Germline CDR1 is GTSNPN and CDR2 is SVGIG (reference sequence).

This sequence joins TRBV7-2 and TRBJ2-7, with 15 bases lining up with TRBD2. Per germline, CDR1 SGHTA and CDR2 FQGNSA. This CDR3 is 17 amino acids long. V was clipped by 5 bases and J by 6 bases; unmatched bases: 11. The CDR3 DNA sequence: TGTGCCAGCAGCCGGGGACTAGCGGGGGGCCCCCGCGGCGAGCAGTACTTC. Amino acids: CASSRGLAGGPRGEQYF.

Points on this clone: A read error may account for a junction end that differs from germline. The chain has TRBV28 and TRBJ2-4, with 7 bases fitting TRBD1. The CDR3 loop spans 16 amino acids. Germline lookup yields CDR1 MDHEN and CDR2 SYDVKM. The CDR3 nucleotides are TGTGCCAGCAGTACACAGGGGAATCTAGCCAAAAACAGTCAGTACTTC. Amino acid sequence: CASSTQGNLAKNSQYF.

The chain links TRBV2 to TRBJ1-3, with 9 bases lining up with TRBD1. The CDR3 is 16 amino acids. Trimming at V came to 6 bases and at J to 0 bases, leaving 6 bases not matched to a gene. Germline CDR1 reads SNHLY; CDR2 reads FYNNEI. The CDR3 reads CASSRQGGLSGNTIYF. The CDR3 bases are TGTGCCAGCAGCAGACAGGGGGGCCTCTCTGGAAACACCATATATTTT.

The chain links TRBV27 to TRBJ1-1; perhaps TRBD1 as D (5 bases). CDR1 is MNHEY and CDR2 is SMNVEV in the germline V gene (reference sequence). Trimming removed 0 bases from V and 0 bases from J, with 11 bases in between. This CDR3 contains 16 residues. The CDR3: CASSLSQGGVNTEAFF. In DNA, the CDR3 is TGTGCCAGCAGTTTATCCCAGGGAGGTGTGAACACTGAAGCTTTCTTT.